This entry lists 14 T cell receptor beta chains sequenced from one sample in a study of post-analysis software for immune sequencing data. Study findings and constraints: TRBV segments more frequent in patients than in controls numbered five and included TRBV5-6, TRBV5-1 and TRBV20-1.

Unique molecular identifiers had been added to the TCR beta cDNA libraries. TCRdb independently ran MiXCR on the PCR reads; one entry per CDR3 protein. The repertoire holds hundreds of thousands of distinct CDR3 sequences, with about 60% as singletons. No cognate antigen is known for these TCRs. Input material: blood. The receptors were gathered from a girl aged 2-15 years with multiple sclerosis.

V usage is TRBV29-1 and J usage is TRBJ2-3; D remains unclear. This CDR3 spans 12 amino acids. Germline loops: CDR1 SQVTM, CDR2 ANQGSEA. The CDR3 DNA reads TGCAGTATGTTTGGGGTTTCGGATACGCAGTATTTT. Translated: CSMFGVSDTQYF.

The chain couples TRBV7-9 to TRBJ1-4; the D is unclear. Germline CDR1 and CDR2: SEHNR and FQNEAQ (reference sequence). This CDR3 is built from 16 residues. Trimming left V 1 base short and J 6 bases short, with 15 bases between. CDR3 loop: CASSLGFRGVDEKLFF. For the CDR3, the DNA is TGTGCCAGCAGCTTAGGGTTCCGGGGAGTGGATGAAAAACTGTTTTTT.

This clonotype was detected a few times. V is TRBV6-5 and J is TRBJ2-1; D may be TRBD1 or TRBD2 (5 bases each). Germline V lookup: CDR1 MNHEY, CDR2 SVGAGI. The CDR3 loop spans 16 amino acids. The V end was cut by 4 bases, the J end by 4 bases, with 17 bases between. CDR3 DNA: TGTGCCAGCAGTTCCCTCGGGACCAGCCCATACAATGAGCAGTTCTTC. Translating gives CASSSLGTSPYNEQFF.

V is TRBV29-1 and J is TRBJ1-2, with TRBD1 as a possible D gene (6 bases). V was shortened by 4 bases and J by 3 bases, with 18 bases between the two germline ends. The CDR3 extends over 15 amino acids. Per the germline V gene, CDR1 is SQVTM and CDR2 is ANQGSEA. The CDR3: CSVVESGAPDYGYTF. CDR3 DNA sequence: TGCAGCGTTGTTGAATCAGGGGCGCCGGACTATGGCTACACCTTC.

V is TRBV7-9 and J is TRBJ2-5; 8 nucleotides agree with TRBD1. Trimming removed 5 bases from V and 11 bases from J; junction bases left unmatched: 19. Germline CDR1 and CDR2: SEHNR and FQNEAQ (reference sequence). The CDR3 has 16 amino acids. CDR3 bases: TGTGCCAGCAGCCTAAAGACAGGGGCCGTACCAAAGGAGCAGTACTTC. Residues: CASSLKTGAVPKEQYF.

J is TRBJ2-4 and V is TRBV6-5; D may be TRBD1 or TRBD2 (5 bases each). The CDR3 length is 16 residues. The V gene's germline CDR1 is MNHEY and CDR2 SVGAGI. V was shortened by 0 bases and J by 0 bases, with 9 bases between the two germline ends. The CDR3: CASSYSSGRAKNIQYF. The CDR3 DNA follows: TGTGCCAGCAGTTACTCGTCGGGGCGAGCCAAAAACATTCAGTACTTC.

The rearrangement uses TRBV6-5 and TRBJ2-1; 8 bases agree with TRBD2. J gave up 7 bases and V 1 base, and 3 bases lay outside the gene matches. The CDR3 is 14 residues long. The germline CDR1 and CDR2 sequences are MNHEY and SVGAGI. The CDR3 DNA sequence: TGTGCCAGCAGTTACTTCGGGGGGGCGAATGAGCAGTTCTTC. This sequence encodes CASSYFGGANEQFF.

For this clonotype: A read error may produce the germline difference seen at one junction end. The chain recombines TRBV3-1 with TRBJ2-2; D might be TRBD2 (5 bases). The germline V gene encodes CDR1 LGHDT and CDR2 YNNKEL (reference sequence). The CDR3 consists of 14 residues. The CDR3 protein is CASSQGYNTGERFF. As DNA, the CDR3 is TGTGCCAGCAGCCAAGGGTACAATACCGGGGAGCGGTTTTTT.

The chain combines TRBV5-1 with TRBJ2-7, with a possible D match to TRBD2 (6 bases). Germline V CDR1 and CDR2: SGHRS, YFSETQ. This CDR3 has 13 residues. Deletions cut 7 bases from V and 3 bases from J, with 14 bases between. Here the CDR3 DNA reads TGCGCCAGCGCCGAGCCGGGGGACTACGAGCAGTACTTC. It encodes CASAEPGDYEQYF.

This clonotype has more than one count but fewer than ten. This CDR3 reads CASSPTSSNTYEQYF. The CDR3 bases are TGCGCCAGCAGCCCAACTAGCTCCAACACCTACGAGCAGTACTTC. This chain connects TRBV5-1 to TRBJ2-4; maybe TRBD2 (6 bases). The DNA end is more similar to TRBJ2-7, so the J call may be wrong. Germline V gene data show CDR1 as SGHRS and CDR2 as YFSETQ. CDR3 length: 15 amino acids.

The V call is TRBV9, the J call TRBJ2-3; maybe TRBD2 (6 bases). V was clipped by 0 bases and J by 3 bases, with 14 bases between them. CDR1 is SGDLS, CDR2 YYNGEE, per germline. The CDR3 contains 16 residues. The CDR3 DNA reads TGTGCCAGCAGCGTAGGTACGGGAGCGACGACAGATACGCAGTATTTT. Its protein product is CASSVGTGATTDTQYF.

The rearrangement joins TRBV2 to TRBJ2-2; D could derive from TRBD1 or TRBD2 (5 bases each). This CDR3 is built from 16 residues. Per germline, CDR1 SNHLY and CDR2 FYNNEI. Trimming left V 2 bases short and J 1 base short, with 11 bases between. The CDR3 bases are TGTGCCAGCAGTGAAAGAGGAGGACAGAACACCGGGGAGCTGTTTTTT. This codes for CASSERGGQNTGELFF. The whole variable domain, remainder taken from reference TRBV2 and TRBJ2-2, is EPEVTQTPSHQVTQMGQEVILRCVPISNHLYFYWYRQILGQKVEFLVSFYNNEISEKSEIFDDQFSVERPDGSNFTLKIRSTKLEDSAMYFCASSERGGQNTGELFFGEGSRLTVL.

The chain recombines TRBV10-3 with TRBJ1-2; D is uncertain. Trimming removed 8 bases at V and 4 bases at J, with 8 bases between. CDR3 length: 11 amino acids. Germline CDR1 is ENHRY and CDR2 is SYGVKD. CDR3 region: CAIQAGYGYTF. CDR3 nucleotide sequence: TGTGCCATCCAGGCAGGCTATGGCTACACCTTC.

This clonotype was recorded a few times. This sequence joins TRBV7-6 and TRBJ2-1; 7 bases are a match to TRBD2. The CDR3 has 14 amino acids. Per germline, CDR1 SGHVS and CDR2 FNYEAQ. V lost 5 bases to trimming and J lost 6 bases; unmatched junction nucleotides: 7. This CDR3 is CASSNRGGPNEQFF. The CDR3 coding sequence is TGTGCCAGCAGCAACCGCGGGGGACCCAATGAGCAGTTCTTC.